These 6 T cell receptor beta chains came from one sample sequenced in a study of CD8 T cells in ankylosing spondylitis. TCRdb used MiXCR to reprocess the 5' RACE reads, holding one entry per CDR3 protein. The data contain 200,000 or so distinct CDR3 sequences, 10% to 15% of them singletons. The sequencing sample was made of blood, either unsorted or a sorted T cell fraction (not recorded which). These receptor sequences come from a female donor with ankylosing spondylitis or in good health (not recorded which).

The rearrangement links TRBV7-3 to TRBJ1-5; possibly TRBD1 for D (5 bases). The CDR3 totals 17 residues. The germline V gene encodes CDR1 SGHTA and CDR2 FQGTGA. V was clipped by 5 bases and J by 6 bases, with 23 bases between them. The CDR3 loop reads CASSPKGRSRPGQPQHF. Here the CDR3 DNA reads TGTGCCAGCAGCCCAAAGGGGCGCAGTAGGCCCGGTCAGCCCCAGCATTTT.

This clonotype was seen a handful of times. The chain uses TRBV20-1 and TRBJ2-2, with TRBD2 matching 11 bases. The CDR3 extends over 15 amino acids. The germline gives CDR1 DFQATT, CDR2 SNEGSKA (reference sequence). CDR3 amino acids: CQPRASGRWVGELFF. DNA of the CDR3: TGCCAGCCCCGTGCTAGCGGGAGGTGGGTCGGGGAGCTGTTTTTT.

The chain employs TRBV27 and TRBJ1-5; possible D gene TRBD1, 5 bases. The V gene lost 5 bases and the J gene lost 8 bases, with 16 bases spanning the gap. CDR3 length: 14 amino acids. CDR1 and CDR2 from the germline V gene are MNHEY and SMNVEV (reference sequence). Here the CDR3 reads CASSRPGSREPQHF. For the CDR3, the DNA is TGTGCCAGCAGTAGGCCGGGCAGCAGGGAGCCCCAGCATTTT.

At least ten counts were recorded for this clonotype. This chain joins TRBV12-3 or TRBV12-4 and TRBJ2-7; TRBD1 or TRBD2 may be the D gene (5 bases each). Trimming shortened V by 7 bases and J by 0 bases, and 13 bases separated the two germline ends. This CDR3 is 14 amino acids long. The CDR3 bases are TGTGCCAGCACCCTTGGGGGTAGCTCCTACGAGCAGTACTTC. As protein: CASTLGGSSYEQYF.

Regarding this clonotype: One end of the junction fails to match germline, which may point to a read error. This chain uses TRBV27 with TRBJ1-4; possibly TRBD1 for D (5 bases). CDR1 is MNHEY, CDR2 SMNVEV, per germline (reference sequence). The CDR3 totals 14 residues. CDR3 in DNA: TGTGCCAGCAGTCGGGGAGGGACCGAGGAAAAACTGGTTTTT. Amino acid sequence: CASSRGGTEEKLVF. Based on the CDR3 plus reference TRBV27 and TRBJ1-4, the full variable domain is EAQVTQNPRYLITVTGKKLTVTCSQNMNHEYMSWYRQDPGLGLRQIYYSMNVEVTDKGDVPEGYKVSRKEKRNFPLILESPSPNQTSLYFCASSRGGTEEKLVFGSGTQLSVL.

This clonotype was seen a few times. The chain carries TRBV9 and TRBJ1-4, with unresolved D. The V and J ends lost 4 bases and 7 bases respectively, with 11 bases between them. Per germline, CDR1 SGDLS and CDR2 YYNGEE. CDR3 length equals 13 residues. DNA of the CDR3: TGTGCCAGCAGCTCAGCCAGGCTTGAAAAACTGTTTTTT. Its translation is CASSSARLEKLFF. The variable domain in full, with the rest retrieved from reference TRBV9 and TRBJ1-4, is DSGVTQTPKHLITATGQRVTLRCSPRSGDLSVYWYQQSLDQGLQFLIQYYNGEERAKGNILERFSAQQFPDLHSELNLSSLELGDSALYFCASSSARLEKLFFGSGTQLSVL.